This T cell receptor beta chain was sequenced for a study of somatic mutations in cytotoxic T cells in rheumatoid arthritis. The wider study: Blood from the patient (approximately 30 ml EDTA) was drawn right after diagnosis, pretreatment. Findings and caveats of the study: Clonality measured in CD8+ T cells did not differ significantly between rheumatoid arthritis patients and age-matched healthy controls.

Isolation of the CD4+ and CD8+ populations was accomplished via positive magnetic bead selection, with purity assessed by flow cytometry. This CDR3 region has 15 residues. The V gene's germline CDR1 is SGHKS and CDR2 YYEKEE (reference sequence). The ends were cut back, 0 bases at V and 2 bases at J, with 10 bases in the middle. Clones were sequenced by immunoSEQ multiplex PCR, and TCRdb holds only the in-frame ones, with some missing. The sample holds 25,000 to 35,000 clones, more than 75% seen once. On this clone itself: The antigen is undetermined.

Input material: CD8+ T cells sorted from blood. J is TRBJ2-3 and V is TRBV5-5; the D gene is possibly TRBD2 (5 bases). The sequence came from an adult with rheumatoid arthritis. CDR3 nucleotide sequence: TGTGCCAGCAGCTTGGCACTAGGGTTCACAGATACGCAGTATTTT. This sequence encodes CASSLALGFTDTQYF.